The 15 T cell receptor beta chains given below trace back to one sample, sequenced in a study of graft-versus-host responses after intestinal transplantation. Sequencing was performed with immunoSEQ multiplex PCR; in TCRdb, only in-frame clones are kept and a portion is missing. The table has approximately 60,000 clones, under 90% seen once. Graft tissue processing released intraepithelial and lamina propria lymphocytes. Sequences were derived from ileum tissue, sampled roughly 390 days after transplant. The receptors shown here come from a human patient who received an intestinal transplant, so some T cells may come from the graft donor.

The genes are TRBV29-1 and TRBJ2-7; D is tentatively TRBD1 or TRBD2 (5 bases each). This CDR3 spans 13 amino acids. Trimming removed 5 bases from V and 0 bases from J, with 11 bases in between. Per the germline V gene, CDR1 is SQVTM and CDR2 is ANQGSEA. The CDR3 loop is CSVRDPSSYEQYF. The CDR3 nucleotides are TGCAGCGTTAGGGACCCAAGCTCCTACGAGCAGTACTTC.

The CDR3 DNA is TGTGCCAGTAGTACCCTAAAGAGGGGCCCGCTGGGATATGGCTACACCTTC. The encoded protein is CASSTLKRGPLGYGYTF. The chain links TRBV19 to TRBJ1-2; possible D gene TRBD1, 5 bases. This CDR3 contains 17 residues. Trimming cost V 4 bases and J 5 bases, with 23 bases left between them. The germline CDR1 and CDR2 sequences are LNHDA and SQIVND (reference sequence). Based on the CDR3 plus reference TRBV19 and TRBJ1-2, the full variable domain is DGGITQSPKYLFRKEGQNVTLSCEQNLNHDAMYWYRQDPGQGLRLIYYSQIVNDFQKGDIAEGYSVSREKKESFPLTVTSAQKNPTAFYLCASSTLKRGPLGYGYTFGSGTRLTVV.

This chain connects TRBV7-9 to TRBJ1-4, with D possibly matching TRBD1 (5 bases). The V end lost 6 bases, the J end lost 5 bases, and 16 bases lay between the germline ends. The CDR3 has 15 amino acids. Germline assignment: CDR1 SEHNR and CDR2 FQNEAQ (reference sequence). Here the CDR3 reads CASSWGTLSNEKLFF. CDR3 DNA: TGTGCCAGCAGTTGGGGGACCCTCTCGAATGAAAAACTGTTTTTT.

V and J are TRBV5-4 and TRBJ1-4; TRBD1 might be the D (5 bases). V lost 0 bases, J lost 8 bases, and 8 bases lay in between. The length of the CDR3 is 13 residues. CDR1 and CDR2 (germline): SGHNT, YYREEE (reference sequence). The CDR3 spells CASSLDRDEKLFF. The CDR3, as DNA: TGTGCCAGCAGCTTGGATAGGGACGAAAAACTGTTTTTT.

In nucleotides, the CDR3 is TGTGCCAGCAGCTTCGGGGCTGATGAGCAGTTCTTC. Its translation is CASSFGADEQFF. The chain couples TRBV7-9 to TRBJ2-1; D possibly matches TRBD1 or TRBD2 (5 bases each). The CDR3 covers 12 residues. Germline V gene sequence: CDR1 SEHNR, CDR2 FQNEAQ (reference sequence). The V end was cut by 3 bases, the J end by 8 bases, with 8 bases between. The full variable domain, rest sourced from reference TRBV7-9 and TRBJ2-1, is DTGVSQNPRHKITKRGQNVTFRCDPISEHNRLYWYRQTLGQGPEFLTYFQNEAQLEKSRLLSDRFSAERPKGSFSTLEIQRTEQGDSAMYLCASSFGADEQFFGPGTRLTVL.

This rearrangement joins TRBV7-3 to TRBJ2-1, with a weak D call TRBD2 (5 bases). The germline CDR1 and CDR2 sequences are SGHTA and FQGTGA. Trimming shortened V by 2 bases and J by 7 bases, and 24 bases separated the two germline ends. This CDR3 comprises 18 residues. The CDR3: CASSLLPSPLKGENEQFF. CDR3 nucleotide sequence: TGTGCCAGCAGCTTACTACCCTCCCCGTTAAAGGGAGAAAATGAGCAGTTCTTC.

Concerning this clone: Other DNA variants within this sample encode the same CDR3. V and J are TRBV6-4 and TRBJ2-1; 10 bases match TRBD2. V dropped 2 bases and J dropped 2; count of bases not matched to a gene: 0. Germline V lookup: CDR1 MRHNA, CDR2 SNTAGT. This CDR3 spans 15 amino acids. DNA for the CDR3: TGTGCCAGCAGTGACAGCGGGGGGGCCTACAATGAGCAGTTCTTC. It is translated as CASSDSGGAYNEQFF.

V usage is TRBV29-1 and J usage is TRBJ2-2, with D possibly matching TRBD1 (6 bases). The germline gives CDR1 SQVTM, CDR2 ANQGSEA. The CDR3 contains 14 residues. Trimming removed 6 bases at V and 5 bases at J, with 16 bases between. CDR3 sequence: CSVSQGIVTGELFF. CDR3 nucleotide sequence: TGCAGCGTCTCACAGGGAATAGTTACCGGGGAGCTGTTTTTT.

The CDR3 spells CASRSEVDGNYEQYF. For the CDR3, the DNA is TGTGCCAGCCGTTCCGAGGTGGACGGTAACTACGAGCAGTACTTC. This rearrangement joins TRBV6-5 to TRBJ2-7; no clear D. The germline V gene encodes CDR1 MNHEY and CDR2 SVGAGI. This CDR3 comprises 15 residues. The V end was cut by 8 bases, the J end by 3 bases, with 20 bases between.

This chain links TRBV29-1 with TRBJ2-7, with 9 bases that match TRBD2. J was trimmed by 3 bases and V by 7 bases; bases with no gene match: 7. Per the germline V gene, CDR1 is SQVTM and CDR2 is ANQGSEA. There are 13 residues in the CDR3. CDR3 in DNA: TGCAGCGCGCTTAGCGGGAGTTACTACGAGCAGTACTTC. Its translation is CSALSGSYYEQYF.

The CDR3 is CSVVLLHGSGNTIYF. For the CDR3, the DNA is TGCAGCGTTGTTCTCCTACACGGCTCTGGAAACACCATATATTTT. The chain joins TRBV29-1 to TRBJ1-3, with D uncertain. Germline CDR1 reads SQVTM; CDR2 reads ANQGSEA. This CDR3 is built from 15 residues. V gave up 4 bases and J gave up 0 bases, with 13 bases separating them.

J is TRBJ1-5 and V is TRBV30, with 11 bases lining up with TRBD1. This CDR3 is 16 amino acids long. The V and J ends lost 3 bases and 4 bases, in that order; junction bases with no gene match: 8. Germline V lookup: CDR1 GTSNPN, CDR2 SVGIG (reference sequence). CDR3 bases: TGTGCCTGGAGGACAGGGGACAGGGGGGTGAATCAGCCCCAGCATTTT. Translated: CAWRTGDRGVNQPQHF.

The chain links TRBV7-9 to TRBJ2-7; D gene ambiguous. The CDR3 extends over 11 amino acids. Germline-derived CDR1 and CDR2 are SEHNR and FQNEAQ (reference sequence). V was cut by 4 bases and J by 3 bases, with 4 bases left in between. CDR3 coding DNA: TGTGCCAGCAGCTCGGTCTACGAGCAGTACTTC. It is translated as CASSSVYEQYF. The full variable domain, its missing parts supplied by reference TRBV7-9 and TRBJ2-7, is DTGVSQNPRHKITKRGQNVTFRCDPISEHNRLYWYRQTLGQGPEFLTYFQNEAQLEKSRLLSDRFSAERPKGSFSTLEIQRTEQGDSAMYLCASSSVYEQYFGPGTRLTVT.

CDR3 sequence reads: CASSVDSGNTIYF. The CDR3 DNA sequence: TGTGCCAGCAGCGTAGACTCTGGAAACACCATATATTTT. V is TRBV9 and J is TRBJ1-3; D ambiguous. V was pared by 0 bases and J by 0 bases, with 1 base between. The CDR3 contains 13 residues. The germline CDR1 and CDR2 sequences are SGDLS and YYNGEE. Filled out from reference TRBV9 and TRBJ1-3, the complete variable domain reads DSGVTQTPKHLITATGQRVTLRCSPRSGDLSVYWYQQSLDQGLQFLIQYYNGEERAKGNILERFSAQQFPDLHSELNLSSLELGDSALYFCASSVDSGNTIYFGEGSWLTVV.

This chain connects TRBV4-2 to TRBJ2-7; 12 nucleotides match TRBD2. Germline V CDR1 and CDR2: LGHNA, YNFKEQ. After removal of 4 bases from V and 0 bases from J, the junction contained 1 base not matched to a gene. This CDR3 contains 15 residues. DNA for the CDR3: TGTGCCAGCAGCCCGACTAGCGGGAGCTCCTACGAGCAGTACTTC. As protein: CASSPTSGSSYEQYF.